This T cell receptor (beta chain) appears in the sequencing data of a study of T cell repertoires in cytomegalovirus infection. Looking at the study overall: Public TCR beta signatures were indicative of both CMV infection and a matching HLA type. Findings and limits, study-wide: There were HLA-C-restricted CMV-specific TCR beta clonotypes dominating the ex vivo response. The cumulative frequency of public TCR beta families identified carriers of CMV plus the relevant HLA.

This clonotype came up a few times. Its specificity is not known. TCRdb passed the reads through MiXCR, listing each CDR3 protein once. The data show some 400,000 distinct CDR3 sequences, less than 20% seen once. The CDR3 is 18 amino acids. The germline V gene encodes CDR1 SQVTM and CDR2 ANQGSEA. Trimming took off 0 bases at V and 4 bases at J, with 19 bases between the two ends. The TCR comes from a human donor in good health (CMV status not recorded). Some clones in this sample may be carry-over from other donors' samples. Sequencing was carried out using PBMCs. The rearrangement uses TRBV29-1 and TRBJ2-6, with unresolved D. Here the CDR3 reads CSVEEKLGRGIGANVLTF. CDR3 nucleotides: TGCAGCGTTGAAGAAAAACTTGGTCGAGGTATAGGGGCCAACGTCCTGACTTTC.